This is a list of T cell receptor beta chains from one sample in a study of cytomegalovirus exposure and HLA in healthy donors. Generated by immunoSEQ multiplex PCR, the TCRdb table keeps only in-frame clones and is missing some. The sample records 170,000 or so clones, roughly 79% being singletons. The sequenced material came from PBMCs. The receptor source for this set is a male donor in good health and CMV-seronegative. The CDR3 runs from the conserved cysteine through the conserved F or W. Each record gives: V gene, J gene, D gene, clone size, CDR3 protein, CDR3 DNA. The D gene is left open where the match is weak. Where a row states a size, it is once, few, many or the class of an expanded clone; other rows omit it.

TRBV4-2	TRBJ1-3	.	.	CASSQATDSSGNTIYF	TGTGCCAGCAGCCAAGCTACTGACAGCTCTGGAAACACCATATATTTT
TRBV29-1	TRBJ2-7	TRBD2	.	CSVEDLEGTSGSNYEQYF	TGCAGCGTTGAAGATCTGGAGGGGACTAGCGGGAGTAATTACGAGCAGTACTTC
TRBV30	TRBJ2-7	TRBD2	.	CAWSAKRGGPWEQYF	TGTGCCTGGAGTGCCAAGCGGGGGGGCCCTTGGGAGCAGTACTTC
TRBV28	TRBJ1-2	.	.	CASSPPAGGYGYTF	TGTGCCAGCAGTCCACCGGCGGGGGGCTATGGCTACACCTTC
TRBV15	TRBJ2-3	.	few	CATSRGAPELDTQYF	TGTGCCACCAGCAGAGGAGCGCCTGAGCTGGATACGCAGTATTTT
TRBV6-5	TRBJ2-1	.	.	CASASIGAVEQFF	TGTGCCAGCGCCTCAATAGGGGCGGTTGAGCAGTTCTTC
TRBV25-1	TRBJ1-5	.	.	CASSERGGHQPQHF	TGTGCCAGCAGTGAACGGGGGGGACATCAGCCCCAGCATTTT
TRBV28	TRBJ2-7	TRBD1	once	CASSSAGTGANEQYF	TGTGCCAGCAGTTCCGCCGGGACAGGGGCAAACGAGCAGTACTTC
TRBV5-1	TRBJ2-7	.	.	CASSLGQLYEQYF	TGCGCCAGCAGCTTGGGACAGCTCTACGAGCAGTACTTC
TRBV5-1	TRBJ1-2	TRBD1	.	CASSLELRDRVFGYTF	TGCGCCAGCAGCTTGGAACTCCGGGACAGGGTTTTTGGCTACACCTTC
TRBV5-1	TRBJ2-7	.	.	CASSLAGTSYEQYF	TGCGCCAGCAGCTTGGCGGGAACCTCCTACGAGCAGTACTTC
TRBV7-2	TRBJ1-3	.	.	CASSLARGNTIYF	TGTGCCAGCAGCTTAGCGCGGGGGAACACCATATATTTT
TRBV30	TRBJ2-3	TRBD2	.	CAWSPGGTDTQYF	TGTGCCTGGAGTCCCGGGGGGACAGATACGCAGTATTTT
TRBV11-1	TRBJ1-2	.	.	CASSLDGSVGYTF	TGTGCCAGCAGCTTAGACGGGTCAGTCGGCTACACCTTC
TRBV19	TRBJ2-7	.	.	CASSILGRTYEQYF	TGTGCCAGTAGTATTTTGGGGCGGACGTACGAGCAGTACTTC
TRBV19	TRBJ2-1	TRBD1	.	CASNRQGAWDEQFF	TGTGCCAGTAATCGACAGGGGGCGTGGGATGAGCAGTTCTTC
TRBV18	TRBJ2-5	TRBD1	.	CASRLGTGQETQYF	TGTGCCAGCCGACTAGGGACAGGGCAAGAGACCCAGTACTTC
TRBV7-2	TRBJ1-5	.	.	CASSSEVNQPQHF	TGTGCCAGCAGCTCAGAGGTGAATCAGCCCCAGCATTTT
TRBV28	TRBJ2-1	.	once	CASSFYRGAYNEQFF	TGTGCCAGCAGTTTTTATCGGGGAGCCTACAATGAGCAGTTCTTC
TRBV27	TRBJ1-5	.	.	CASSSSAGGVGQPQHF	TGTGCCAGCAGCTCCTCCGCGGGGGGAGTAGGTCAGCCCCAGCATTTT
TRBV6-5	TRBJ1-1	.	few	CASRPGQWDTEAFF	TGTGCCAGCAGGCCCGGACAGTGGGACACTGAAGCTTTCTTT
TRBV27	TRBJ2-1	TRBD2	once	CASSSLAGGREQFF	TGTGCCAGCAGTTCCCTAGCGGGGGGGCGGGAGCAGTTCTTC
TRBV28	TRBJ1-5	TRBD1	.	CASSNYGQGGRQPQHF	TGTGCCAGCAGTAACTACGGACAGGGGGGACGACAGCCCCAGCATTTT
TRBV5-1	TRBJ2-1	.	.	CASTQNSASEGEQFF	TGCGCCAGCACCCAAAACTCGGCTAGCGAAGGTGAGCAGTTCTTC
TRBV28	TRBJ2-7	TRBD2	few	CASRSGTPPEQYF	TGTGCCAGCAGAAGCGGGACCCCCCCCGAGCAGTACTTC
TRBV6-6	TRBJ2-7	TRBD2	few	CASRKGGVYEQYF	TGTGCCAGCAGGAAGGGAGGGGTTTACGAGCAGTACTTC
TRBV5-4	TRBJ1-5	.	.	CASSLRGFNQPQHF	TGTGCCAGCAGCTTGAGGGGCTTCAATCAGCCCCAGCATTTT
TRBV7-2	TRBJ1-5	TRBD1	.	CASSSTGGNQPQHF	TGTGCCAGCAGCTCGACAGGGGGCAATCAGCCCCAGCATTTT
TRBV2	TRBJ1-5	.	.	CASRPGGGQPQHF	TGTGCCAGCAGACCTGGGGGGGGTCAGCCCCAGCATTTT
TRBV15	TRBJ2-3	.	.	CATSRVGTRTDTQYF	TGTGCCACCAGCAGAGTTGGGACACGGACAGATACGCAGTATTTT
TRBV4-1	TRBJ2-1	.	.	CASSQDQRVEQFF	TGCGCCAGCAGCCAAGATCAGCGGGTTGAGCAGTTCTTC
TRBV30	TRBJ2-3	TRBD2	.	CAWSLAGGPGTDTQYF	TGTGCCTGGAGTTTAGCGGGAGGGCCTGGTACAGATACGCAGTATTTT
TRBV6-5	TRBJ2-5	TRBD1	.	CASKTQGAGETQYF	TGTGCCAGCAAAACCCAGGGGGCGGGTGAGACCCAGTACTTC
TRBV6-5	TRBJ2-7	.	.	CASRTGHYEQYF	TGTGCCAGCAGAACGGGACATTACGAGCAGTACTTC
TRBV19	TRBJ1-2	TRBD1	.	CASRRGQGNYGYTF	TGTGCCAGTCGCCGGGGACAGGGGAACTATGGCTACACCTTC
TRBV29-1	TRBJ1-2	TRBD1	.	CSVAGGTGGSHGYTF	TGCAGCGTTGCGGGGGGGACAGGGGGCTCCCATGGCTACACCTTC
TRBV7-2	TRBJ2-5	.	.	CASSLVGGDGKETQYF	TGTGCCAGCAGCTTAGTGGGGGGTGACGGAAAAGAGACCCAGTACTTC
TRBV27	TRBJ1-5	.	.	CASSPWGWNPSNQPQHF	TGTGCCAGCAGCCCGTGGGGCTGGAACCCTAGCAATCAGCCCCAGCATTTT
TRBV12-5	TRBJ1-6	TRBD1	.	CASGFPGQGAVLHF	TGTGCTAGTGGTTTCCCGGGACAGGGGGCTGTCCTCCACTTT
TRBV27	TRBJ2-3	TRBD2	.	CASSPGLQRESTDTQYF	TGTGCCAGCAGCCCCGGTTTACAGCGGGAGAGCACAGATACGCAGTATTTT
TRBV6-5	TRBJ1-5	.	.	CASSPNSNQPQHF	TGTGCCAGCAGCCCCAATAGCAATCAGCCCCAGCATTTT
TRBV5-1	TRBJ1-2	.	.	CASSPRGGGASNYGYTF	TGCGCCAGCAGCCCTCGAGGGGGAGGGGCCTCTAACTATGGCTACACCTTC
TRBV6-5	TRBJ1-1	TRBD1	.	CASSYRNRGSEAFF	TGTGCCAGCAGTTACAGAAACAGGGGTTCTGAAGCTTTCTTT
TRBV19	TRBJ1-2	.	.	CASSTNEFWGYTF	TGTGCCAGTAGTACGAACGAGTTCTGGGGCTACACCTTC
TRBV5-6	TRBJ1-5	.	.	CASSRLTGLYSNQPQHF	TGTGCCAGCAGCCGGCTTACAGGGCTCTATAGCAATCAGCCCCAGCATTTT
TRBV25-1	TRBJ2-5	.	.	CASSGALQETQYF	TGTGCCAGCAGTGGGGCCCTCCAAGAGACCCAGTACTTC
TRBV7-9	TRBJ1-1	.	once	CASSVQGRPEEAFF	TGTGCCAGCAGCGTACAGGGTCGACCCGAAGAAGCTTTCTTT
TRBV28	TRBJ1-5	TRBD1	.	CASSFPGQARF	TGTGCCAGCAGTTTTCCGGGACAGGCCCGTTTT
TRBV27	TRBJ2-7	.	.	CASSFAGQIKSLEWPYEQYF	TGTGCCAGCAGTTTTGCGGGGCAAATAAAATCCCTGGAGTGGCCCTACGAGCAGTACTTC
TRBV6-5	TRBJ2-7	.	.	CASSYKETGTYEQYF	TGTGCCAGCAGTTACAAGGAGACGGGTACCTACGAGCAGTACTTC
TRBV11-3	TRBJ2-6	TRBD1	.	CASSLGTGGAGANVLTF	TGTGCCAGCAGCTTGGGGACAGGGGGCGCTGGGGCCAACGTCCTGACTTTC
TRBV19	TRBJ2-3	.	.	CASQSTGTDTQYF	TGTGCCAGCCAAAGCACCGGCACAGATACGCAGTATTTT
TRBV5-6	TRBJ1-5	.	.	CASSLGMRENQPQHF	TGTGCCAGCAGCTTGGGAATGAGGGAAAATCAGCCCCAGCATTTT
TRBV27	TRBJ2-3	TRBD2	.	CASSPPFRWRGGTDTQYF	TGTGCCAGCAGTCCCCCCTTTCGCTGGCGGGGGGGCACAGATACGCAGTATTTT
TRBV30	TRBJ2-5	TRBD1	.	CAWRPGQGFFETQYF	TGTGCCTGGAGGCCGGGACAGGGATTTTTTGAGACCCAGTACTTC
TRBV30	TRBJ1-2	.	.	CAWSLGSNYGYTF	TGTGCCTGGAGTCTAGGGAGCAACTATGGCTACACCTTC
TRBV4-3	TRBJ1-2	TRBD1	once	CASSQDRQGAGSYYGYTF	TGCGCCAGCAGCCAAGATCGCCAGGGGGCAGGGTCATACTATGGCTACACCTTC
TRBV18	TRBJ2-7	.	.	CASSPGGTGIYEQYF	TGTGCCAGCTCACCGGGGGGGACAGGAATCTACGAGCAGTACTTC
TRBV7-9	TRBJ1-1	.	few	CASSSEGVNTEAFF	TGTGCCAGCAGCTCCGAGGGAGTGAACACTGAAGCTTTCTTT
TRBV7-9	TRBJ1-5	.	many	CASSLTGEGPQHF	TGTGCCAGCAGCTTGACCGGGGAAGGCCCCCAGCATTTT